The rows below give T cell receptor beta chains drawn from one sample of a study of blood T cell repertoires in COVID-19. The table came from immunoSEQ multiplex PCR; TCRdb's copy has only in-frame clones and leaves some out. The sample has approximately 49,000 clones; 81% are singletons. The sequenced sample consisted of peripheral blood. The receptors derive from a woman of 80 years or more with COVID-19, enrolled during active disease. CDR3s leave out the opening cysteine and the closing phenylalanine or tryptophan.

j_call v_call cdr3_aa
TRBJ2-7 TRBV6-5 ASSSTTVANEQY
TRBJ2-3 TRBV19 ATSDRGFTDTQY
TRBJ2-4 TRBV4-1 ASSQDVNRAKNIQY
TRBJ2-1 TRBV9 ASSVAGTGSYNEQF
TRBJ2-2 TRBV9 ASSVVASPGELF
TRBJ2-5 TRBV7-3 ASSPAGAETQY
TRBJ2-7 TRBV29-1 SVSSGNSEQY
TRBJ1-2 TRBV28 ASSLPQGTYGYT
TRBJ2-1 TRBV7-8 ASSLVVLTGGMNEQF
TRBJ1-1 TRBV7-9 ASSPRLGQPNTEAF
TRBJ2-7 TRBV11-2 ASSPQRRGYEQY
TRBJ1-1 TRBV7-2 ASSDLTGVGLHTEAF
TRBJ2-1 TRBV18 ASSPTRGRYNEQF
TRBJ2-7 TRBV24-1 ATRTGTSSSEQY
TRBJ1-5 TRBV6-1 ASSEEGSGVGQPQH
TRBJ2-1 TRBV6-6 ASSPILVSYNEQF
TRBJ1-2 TRBV16 ASSLKQGSYGYT
TRBJ1-5 TRBV7-3 AQNPPSTGHRKNQPQH
TRBJ2-1 TRBV6-5 ASRLDRGLLNEQF
TRBJ2-1 TRBV6-4 ASRELAEQF
TRBJ2-7 TRBV30 ACRDSSTSSYEQY
TRBJ2-3 TRBV11-2 ASSLKASGGFSTDTQY
TRBJ2-5 TRBV5-1 ASSLGTRETQY
TRBJ2-3 TRBV7-6 ASSLAGGRADTQY
TRBJ2-1 TRBV6-2/TRBV6-3 ASSYLTSGGSSYNEQF
TRBJ1-3 TRBV7-9 ASSTGGVGNTIY
TRBJ1-6 TRBV27 ASSSTPSWRGPYNSPLH